This entry lists 11 T cell receptor beta chains sequenced from one sample in a study of CD8 T cells in ankylosing spondylitis. Via MiXCR, TCRdb re-called the 5' RACE reads, giving one row per CDR3 protein. This table holds around 40,000 distinct CDR3 sequences, less than 3% found once. The material sequenced was blood, either unsorted or a sorted T cell fraction (not recorded which). The origin of the receptors is a male donor with ankylosing spondylitis or in good health (not recorded which).

This clonotype has ten or more counts. In DNA form, the CDR3 reads TGTGCCAGCAGTCCAAGCAGGGGATCTGGGGCCAACGTCCTGACTTTC. Its protein product is CASSPSRGSGANVLTF. V is TRBV9 and J is TRBJ2-6; possibly TRBD1 for D (6 bases). V lost 5 bases to trimming and J lost 1 base, with 13 bases between them. Germline V gene data show CDR1 as SGDLS and CDR2 as YYNGEE. The length of the CDR3 is 16 residues.

This clonotype was recorded at least ten times. The chain combines TRBV9 with TRBJ2-3; TRBD2 is a possible D gene (6 bases). The germline V gene has CDR1 SGDLS and CDR2 YYNGEE. V lost 4 bases and J 3 bases, leaving 12 bases between the germline ends. The CDR3 is made up of 14 amino acids. The CDR3 nucleotides are TGTGCCAGCAGCACACCTAGCGTAACAGATACGCAGTATTTT. The encoded protein is CASSTPSVTDTQYF. Full variable domain (missing parts from reference TRBV9 and TRBJ2-3): DSGVTQTPKHLITATGQRVTLRCSPRSGDLSVYWYQQSLDQGLQFLIQYYNGEERAKGNILERFSAQQFPDLHSELNLSSLELGDSALYFCASSTPSVTDTQYFGPGTRLTVL.

This clonotype was counted ten times or more. The rearrangement links TRBV9 to TRBJ2-5; maybe TRBD2 (6 bases). This CDR3 is 15 amino acids long. Germline V CDR1 and CDR2: SGDLS, YYNGEE. V gave up 4 bases and J gave up 1 base, with 14 bases separating them. The CDR3 region has the DNA TGTGCCAGCAGCCAAGGTTGGGGGGTCCAAGAGACCCAGTACTTC. Residues: CASSQGWGVQETQYF.

This clonotype was seen repeatedly, ten times or more. This chain joins TRBV9 and TRBJ2-3; 8 nucleotides match TRBD1. The CDR3 sequence is 15 residues long. CDR1 SGDLS and CDR2 YYNGEE come from the germline V gene. V gave up 3 bases and J gave up 4 bases; unmatched junction bases: 7. Here the CDR3 reads CASSGRGHVSDTQYF. As DNA, the CDR3 is TGTGCCAGCAGCGGCAGGGGGCACGTCTCAGATACGCAGTATTTT. Full variable domain (rest looked up from reference TRBV9 and TRBJ2-3): DSGVTQTPKHLITATGQRVTLRCSPRSGDLSVYWYQQSLDQGLQFLIQYYNGEERAKGNILERFSAQQFPDLHSELNLSSLELGDSALYFCASSGRGHVSDTQYFGPGTRLTVL.

This clonotype has ten or more counts. This rearrangement joins TRBV9 to TRBJ2-3, with 9 positions matching TRBD2. This CDR3 is built from 14 residues. V lost 7 bases and J lost 3; bases outside the gene matches: 6. CDR1 and CDR2 from the germline V gene are SGDLS and YYNGEE. CDR3 DNA: TGTGCCAGCGGCCCTAGCGGGAATACAGATACGCAGTATTTT. Protein product: CASGPSGNTDTQYF.

This clonotype was counted at least ten times. The rearrangement uses TRBV9 and TRBJ2-3; a possible D gene is TRBD2 (6 bases). This CDR3 is built from 14 residues. Germline-derived CDR1 and CDR2 are SGDLS and YYNGEE. Trimming took off 7 bases at V and 6 bases at J, with 18 bases between the two ends. In DNA, the CDR3 is TGTGCCAGCTCCCCCCGGCAACGGGGGGATACGCAGTATTTT. Protein: CASSPRQRGDTQYF.

This sequence joins TRBV9 and TRBJ2-7; tentatively, D is TRBD2 (5 bases). V was pared by 1 base and J by 5 bases, with 13 bases between. The CDR3 consists of 14 residues. The germline V gene encodes CDR1 SGDLS and CDR2 YYNGEE. The CDR3 sequence is CASSVRGIRDEQYF. CDR3 DNA: TGTGCCAGCAGCGTACGAGGGATTCGGGACGAGCAGTACTTC.

This clonotype was seen ten or more times. The chain carries TRBV9 and TRBJ2-1; unclear D gene. From germline, CDR1 is SGDLS and CDR2 YYNGEE. Between the trimmed V and J ends, which lost 2 bases and 6 bases, there was a span of 6 bases. The CDR3 covers 12 residues. CDR3 nucleotides: TGTGCCAGCAGCGTGGGAACCAATGAGCAGTTCTTC. Translating it yields CASSVGTNEQFF.

At least ten counts were recorded for this clonotype. The chain couples TRBV9 to TRBJ2-4; 14 bases are a match to TRBD2. Looked up from germline, CDR1 is SGDLS and CDR2 is YYNGEE. V was pared by 3 bases and J by 3 bases, with 14 bases of the junction left unmatched. The CDR3 covers 20 residues. As DNA, the CDR3 is TGTGCCAGCAGCGAGAACCCCGGGACTAGCGGGAGTTGGGGCAAAAACATTCAGTACTTC. Protein product: CASSENPGTSGSWGKNIQYF. The complete variable domain, with remaining parts taken from reference TRBV9 and TRBJ2-4, reads DSGVTQTPKHLITATGQRVTLRCSPRSGDLSVYWYQQSLDQGLQFLIQYYNGEERAKGNILERFSAQQFPDLHSELNLSSLELGDSALYFCASSENPGTSGSWGKNIQYFGAGTRLSVL.

This clonotype is categorized as medium-sized. The chain employs TRBV24-1 and TRBJ1-5, with D hard to call. Trimming pared 5 bases from V and 7 bases from J, leaving 5 bases between. CDR3 length: 11 amino acids. CDR1 and CDR2 from the germline V gene are KGHDR and SFDVKD. The CDR3 here is CATSVGQPQHF. CDR3 nucleotides: TGTGCCACCAGTGTTGGACAGCCCCAGCATTTT.

This clonotype was recorded a few times. CDR3 coding DNA: TGTGCCAGCAGCGTATCGCTAGTGGGGAGCACCGGGGAGCTGTTTTTT. Protein: CASSVSLVGSTGELFF. The V call is TRBV9, the J call TRBJ2-2; D possibly corresponds to TRBD2 (5 bases). With 1 base removed from V and 4 bases from J, the gap between germline ends came to 14 bases. Per germline, CDR1 SGDLS and CDR2 YYNGEE. This CDR3 has 16 amino acids.